The 28 T cell receptor beta chains in this list originate from one sample, sequenced in a study of cytomegalovirus exposure and HLA in healthy donors. Clones were read by immunoSEQ multiplex PCR, and TCRdb kept only the in-frame ones, dropping some. This table holds more than 80,000 clones, about 96% found once. The material sequenced was PBMCs. The receptors originated from a woman aged 18-35 years in good health and CMV-seronegative.

This chain links TRBV29-1 with TRBJ2-7; 13 bases match TRBD2. V lost 6 bases to trimming and J lost 5 bases; unmatched junction nucleotides: 7. Germline V gene data show CDR1 as SQVTM and CDR2 as ANQGSEA. The CDR3 contains 14 residues. This CDR3 is CSVEGGLAGNEQYF. DNA of the CDR3: TGCAGCGTAGAGGGGGGACTAGCGGGAAACGAGCAGTACTTC.

Here the CDR3 reads CASSLARGQNQPQHF. CDR3 in DNA: TGTGCCAGCAGTTTAGCCAGGGGCCAAAATCAGCCCCAGCATTTT. V usage is TRBV27 and J usage is TRBJ1-5, with D possibly being TRBD1 (6 bases). V was trimmed by 2 bases and J by 4 bases, leaving 12 bases between them. The length of the CDR3 is 15 residues. From germline, CDR1 is MNHEY and CDR2 SMNVEV (reference sequence).

This clone was seen only once. V and J are TRBV5-1 and TRBJ2-7; 10 bases are shared with TRBD1. The V and J ends lost 0 bases and 6 bases, in that order; junction bases with no gene match: 12. The CDR3 spans 17 residues. CDR1 and CDR2 from the germline V gene are SGHRS and YFSETQ. DNA of the CDR3: TGCGCCAGCAGCTTGGGTGGGACAGGGGATCGGCGGGGCGAGCAGTACTTC. Its translation: CASSLGGTGDRRGEQYF.

The chain has TRBV4-1 and TRBJ2-5; a possible D gene is TRBD1 (6 bases). The germline CDR1 and CDR2 sequences are MGHRA and YSYEKL. V lost 3 bases to trimming and J lost 4 bases, with 12 bases between them. There are 14 residues in the CDR3. The CDR3 coding sequence is TGCGCCAGCAGCCAGACTTCACAGGGAGAGACCCAGTACTTC. This sequence encodes CASSQTSQGETQYF.

V is TRBV5-1 and J is TRBJ1-6; possible D gene TRBD1, 6 bases. Trimming took 6 bases from V and 8 from J, leaving 15 bases between them. This CDR3 is 14 amino acids long. Germline-derived CDR1 and CDR2 are SGHRS and YFSETQ. CDR3 sequence (DNA): TGCGCCAGCACCCACGGGGGGCTTGATTCACCCCTCCACTTT. It specifies CASTHGGLDSPLHF.

The V and J genes are TRBV5-1 and TRBJ2-7; 7 bases line up with TRBD2. This CDR3 has 14 amino acids. Looked up from germline, CDR1 is SGHRS and CDR2 is YFSETQ. The V gene end was trimmed by 4 bases and the J gene end by 1 base; junction bases not matched to a gene: 5. CDR3 residues: CASSASGISYEQYF. As DNA, the CDR3 is TGCGCCAGCAGCGCTAGCGGAATTTCCTACGAGCAGTACTTC.

This chain links TRBV27 with TRBJ2-7; weak D call: TRBD1 (5 bases). V was clipped by 7 bases and J by 2 bases, with 15 bases between them. Germline V CDR1 and CDR2: MNHEY, SMNVEV (reference sequence). The CDR3 runs to 14 residues. The CDR3 nucleotides are TGTGCCAGCAATCCCCAGGGTACCACCTACGAGCAGTACTTC. Translating gives CASNPQGTTYEQYF.

The CDR3 reads CASTERWDREAFF. CDR3 bases: TGTGCCAGCACCGAGAGATGGGACAGAGAAGCTTTCTTT. The chain employs TRBV2 and TRBJ1-1; 7 nucleotides line up with TRBD1. The junction had 10 bases not matched to a gene; V was cut back by 7 bases and J by 8 bases. There are 13 residues in the CDR3. CDR1 is SNHLY and CDR2 is FYNNEI in the germline V gene.

The chain recombines TRBV7-9 with TRBJ2-7; 7 nucleotides match TRBD2. Germline-derived CDR1 and CDR2 are SEHNR and FQNEAQ (reference sequence). The junction had 4 bases not matched to a gene; V was cut back by 3 bases and J by 2 bases. The CDR3 loop spans 14 amino acids. DNA of the CDR3: TGTGCCAGCAGCTTTGCGGGAGCCCCCTACGAGCAGTACTTC. It yields the protein CASSFAGAPYEQYF. Combining the CDR3 with reference TRBV7-9 and TRBJ2-7 gives the whole variable domain DTGVSQNPRHKITKRGQNVTFRCDPISEHNRLYWYRQTLGQGPEFLTYFQNEAQLEKSRLLSDRFSAERPKGSFSTLEIQRTEQGDSAMYLCASSFAGAPYEQYFGPGTRLTVT.

The rearrangement links TRBV6-5 to TRBJ1-2; D is undetermined. Germline-derived CDR1 and CDR2 are MNHEY and SVGAGI. Trimming took 0 bases from V and 4 from J, leaving 12 bases between them. The CDR3 loop spans 15 amino acids. The CDR3: CASSYSGSPGYGYTF. The CDR3 region has the DNA TGTGCCAGCAGTTACTCCGGGTCTCCCGGCTATGGCTACACCTTC.

This chain joins TRBV7-8 and TRBJ2-6; 9 bases map to TRBD1. V shed 7 bases, J shed 4 bases, and the junction held 17 bases outside the gene matches. The CDR3 is 19 amino acids. The germline V gene has CDR1 SGHVS and CDR2 FQNEAQ. The chain's CDR3 is CASTLPGQGFMSGANVLTF. The DNA of the CDR3 is TGTGCCAGCACCCTTCCGGGACAGGGCTTTATGTCCGGGGCCAACGTCCTGACTTTC.

The DNA for the CDR3 is TGTGCCAGCAGCCCAACGGGACAGTTACGCGAGCAGTACTTC. This translates into CASSPTGQLREQYF. This sequence joins TRBV9 and TRBJ2-7; 7 nucleotides align to TRBD1. With 4 bases clipped from V and 6 bases from J, the junction kept 10 bases outside the gene matches. This CDR3 spans 14 amino acids. From germline, CDR1 is SGDLS and CDR2 YYNGEE.

The chain uses TRBV5-1 and TRBJ2-1; 8 nucleotides match TRBD1. This CDR3 spans 15 amino acids. Germline V gene data show CDR1 as SGHRS and CDR2 as YFSETQ. The V and J ends lost 3 bases and 6 bases, in that order; junction bases with no gene match: 8. Written as DNA, the CDR3 is TGCGCCAGCAGCTGGGGCGGACAGGGAGGCAATGAGCAGTTCTTC. Amino acid sequence: CASSWGGQGGNEQFF.

The J gene is TRBJ2-7, the V gene TRBV11-2; 8 positions agree with TRBD1. This CDR3 is 12 amino acids long. V trimming: 4 bases; J trimming: 5 bases; junction bases outside the gene matches: 1. CDR1 is SGHAT and CDR2 is FQNNGV in the germline V gene. The CDR3 reads CASSSQGDEQYF. CDR3 DNA sequence: TGTGCCAGCAGCTCACAGGGGGACGAGCAGTACTTC.

V gene TRBV19 combines with J gene TRBJ1-2, with D perhaps matching TRBD1 (5 bases). The germline V and J ends were trimmed by 2 bases and 8 bases, with 18 bases remaining between them. Germline CDR1 is LNHDA and CDR2 is SQIVND (reference sequence). The CDR3 has 15 residues. The CDR3 DNA reads as TGTGCCAGTAGTATATCGACCGGAGCAGGGCAGGGCTACACCTTC. This sequence encodes CASSISTGAGQGYTF.

J is TRBJ2-1 and V is TRBV7-9; no clear D gene. In germline, CDR1 is SEHNR, CDR2 FQNEAQ (reference sequence). Trimming took 5 bases from V and 6 from J, leaving 5 bases between them. This CDR3 is 11 amino acids long. The CDR3 nucleotides are TGTGCCAGCAGCCCCGGCAATGAGCAGTTCTTC. Translation gives CASSPGNEQFF.

The chain carries TRBV6-1 and TRBJ2-1; TRBD1 matches at 8 bases. The ends lost 4 bases at V and 7 bases at J; junction bases unmatched: 9. CDR3 size: 15 residues. In germline, CDR1 is MNHNS, CDR2 SASEGT. CDR3 region: CASSGGQVPSNEQFF. The DNA for the CDR3 is TGTGCCAGCAGTGGGGGACAGGTCCCCTCGAATGAGCAGTTCTTC.

The chain carries TRBV5-1 and TRBJ1-2; 10 nucleotides match TRBD1. Looked up from germline, CDR1 is SGHRS and CDR2 is YFSETQ. The CDR3 consists of 14 residues. The trim removed 6 bases at V and 8 bases at J, leaving 10 bases unmatched. CDR3 DNA sequence: TGCGCCAGCACTGCCCTGGGACAGGGGATAGGCTACACCTTC. Translated: CASTALGQGIGYTF.

This sequence joins TRBV19 and TRBJ2-2, with D hard to call. CDR3 size: 13 residues. The V and J ends lost 7 bases and 6 bases respectively, with 12 bases between them. Germline CDR1 reads LNHDA; CDR2 reads SQIVND (reference sequence). The CDR3 reads CASTRPEAGELFF. The CDR3 DNA reads as TGTGCCAGTACTAGGCCAGAGGCCGGGGAGCTGTTTTTT.

The genes are TRBV5-1 and TRBJ1-2, with 8 bases matching TRBD1. In germline, CDR1 is SGHRS, CDR2 YFSETQ. J was trimmed by 5 bases and V by 0 bases; bases with no gene match: 9. The CDR3 length is 16 residues. CDR3 in amino acids: CASSLATGEGWYGYTF. DNA for the CDR3: TGCGCCAGCAGCTTGGCGACAGGGGAGGGTTGGTATGGCTACACCTTC.

The rearrangement uses TRBV6-1 and TRBJ2-4; 9 positions match TRBD1. Trimming at V came to 2 bases and at J to 8 bases, leaving 7 bases not matched to a gene. Germline V CDR1 and CDR2: MNHNS, SASEGT. This CDR3 region has 15 residues. In nucleotides, the CDR3 is TGTGCCAGCAGTGAATCACAGGGGGCGCCTGACATTCAGTACTTC. Translating it yields CASSESQGAPDIQYF.

This chain uses TRBV6-4 with TRBJ2-7; no definite D call. The CDR3 covers 14 residues. The germline V gene has CDR1 MRHNA and CDR2 SNTAGT. The V and J ends lost 8 bases and 1 base respectively, with 15 bases between them. The CDR3: CASPPRQASYEQYF. CDR3 bases: TGTGCCAGCCCCCCCCGGCAGGCGTCCTACGAGCAGTACTTC.

This clone was detected only a few times. The rearrangement links TRBV30 to TRBJ1-2, with 11 bases that match TRBD1. With 3 bases clipped from V and 6 bases from J, the junction kept 9 bases outside the gene matches. Germline V gene data show CDR1 as GTSNPN and CDR2 as SVGIG (reference sequence). This CDR3 region has 15 residues. This chain's CDR3 is CAWRTGTGGSNGYTF. CDR3 nucleotides: TGTGCCTGGAGAACCGGGACAGGGGGATCTAATGGCTACACCTTC.

The chain carries TRBV13 and TRBJ2-3; D unresolved. Trimming pared 7 bases from V and 0 bases from J, leaving 2 bases between. The CDR3 has 11 amino acids. The germline V gene encodes CDR1 PRHDT and CDR2 FYEKMQ (reference sequence). The CDR3 bases are TGTGCCAGCACTAGCACAGATACGCAGTATTTT. It is translated as CASTSTDTQYF.

The gene calls are TRBV7-9 and TRBJ2-1; tentatively, D is TRBD2 (5 bases). The CDR3 totals 14 residues. Trimming shortened V by 2 bases and J by 7 bases, and 12 bases separated the two germline ends. Looked up from germline, CDR1 is SEHNR and CDR2 is FQNEAQ (reference sequence). The CDR3 spells CASSLKGEWNEQFF. As DNA, the CDR3 is TGTGCCAGCAGCTTAAAGGGAGAGTGGAATGAGCAGTTCTTC.

This chain joins TRBV11-2 and TRBJ2-7, with unresolved D. The V end lost 1 base, the J end lost 5 bases, and 12 bases lay between the germline ends. Germline V gene lookup returns CDR1 SGHAT and CDR2 FQNNGV. This CDR3 has 14 amino acids. The CDR3 loop reads CASSLVSGWDEQYF. CDR3 coding DNA: TGTGCCAGCAGCTTAGTTTCAGGTTGGGACGAGCAGTACTTC. Full variable domain (rest looked up from reference TRBV11-2 and TRBJ2-7): EAGVAQSPRYKIIEKRQSVAFWCNPISGHATLYWYQQILGQGPKLLIQFQNNGVVDDSQLPKDRFSAERLKGVDSTLKIQPAKLEDSAVYLCASSLVSGWDEQYFGPGTRLTVT.

This chain uses TRBV27 with TRBJ2-2; D may be TRBD1 (6 bases). V lost 6 bases and J lost 4, with 15 bases in between. The CDR3 extends over 15 amino acids. Germline CDR1 and CDR2: MNHEY and SMNVEV (reference sequence). The CDR3 region is CASRARQDGTGELFF. The CDR3 bases are TGTGCCAGCAGAGCTAGACAGGATGGCACCGGGGAGCTGTTTTTT.

This clone was counted only a few times. The V gene is TRBV9, the J gene TRBJ1-5; D is ambiguous. V shed 0 bases and J shed 2 bases, with 9 bases lying between them. Germline assignment: CDR1 SGDLS and CDR2 YYNGEE. The CDR3 runs 15 residues. Here the CDR3 DNA reads TGTGCCAGCAGCGTAGGTGTTACTGGCAATCAGCCCCAGCATTTT. This sequence encodes CASSVGVTGNQPQHF.